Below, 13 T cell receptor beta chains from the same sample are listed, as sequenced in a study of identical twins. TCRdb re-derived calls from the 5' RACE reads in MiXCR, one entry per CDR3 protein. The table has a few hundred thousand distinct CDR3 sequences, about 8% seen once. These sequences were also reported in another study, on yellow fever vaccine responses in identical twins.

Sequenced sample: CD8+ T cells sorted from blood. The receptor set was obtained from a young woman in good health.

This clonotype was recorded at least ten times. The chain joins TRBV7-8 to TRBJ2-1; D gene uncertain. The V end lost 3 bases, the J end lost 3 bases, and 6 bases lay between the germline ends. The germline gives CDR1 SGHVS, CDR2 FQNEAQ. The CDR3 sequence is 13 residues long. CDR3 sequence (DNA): TGTGCCAGCAGCTTCGGCGACTACAATGAGCAGTTCTTC. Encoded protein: CASSFGDYNEQFF.

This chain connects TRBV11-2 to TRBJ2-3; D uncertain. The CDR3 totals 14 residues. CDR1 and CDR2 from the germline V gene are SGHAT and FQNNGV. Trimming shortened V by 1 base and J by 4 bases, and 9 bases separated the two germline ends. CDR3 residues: CASSLVGIADTQYF. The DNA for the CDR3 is TGTGCCAGCAGCTTAGTGGGAATTGCAGATACGCAGTATTTT.

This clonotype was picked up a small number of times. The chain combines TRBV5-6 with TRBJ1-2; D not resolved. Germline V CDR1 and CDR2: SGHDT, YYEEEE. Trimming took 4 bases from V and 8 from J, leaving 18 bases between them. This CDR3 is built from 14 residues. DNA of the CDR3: TGTGCCAGCAGCCTATTACCGGAATCGGGCGGCTACACCTTC. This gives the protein CASSLLPESGGYTF.

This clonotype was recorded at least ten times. This CDR3 reads CASSQVWREAYNEQFF. The CDR3 DNA follows: TGCGCCAGCAGCCAAGTTTGGCGGGAGGCCTACAATGAGCAGTTCTTC. J is TRBJ2-1 and V is TRBV4-3, with 8 bases lining up with TRBD2. This CDR3 comprises 16 residues. The junction had 4 bases not matched to a gene; V was cut back by 1 base and J by 2 bases. Germline-derived CDR1 and CDR2 are LGHNA and YSLEER.

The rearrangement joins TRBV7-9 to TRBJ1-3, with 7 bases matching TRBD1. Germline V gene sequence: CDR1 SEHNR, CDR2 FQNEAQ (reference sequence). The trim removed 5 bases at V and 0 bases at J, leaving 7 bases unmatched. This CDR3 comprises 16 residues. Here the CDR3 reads CASSEARDSSGNTIYF. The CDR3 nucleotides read TGTGCCAGCAGCGAAGCCCGGGACAGCTCTGGAAACACCATATATTTT.

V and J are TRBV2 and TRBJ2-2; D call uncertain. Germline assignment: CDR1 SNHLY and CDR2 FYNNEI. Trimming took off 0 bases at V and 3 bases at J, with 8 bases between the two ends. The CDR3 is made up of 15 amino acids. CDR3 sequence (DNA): TGTGCCAGCAGTGAAGCCGGGTTCGACACCGGGGAGCTGTTTTTT. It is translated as CASSEAGFDTGELFF.

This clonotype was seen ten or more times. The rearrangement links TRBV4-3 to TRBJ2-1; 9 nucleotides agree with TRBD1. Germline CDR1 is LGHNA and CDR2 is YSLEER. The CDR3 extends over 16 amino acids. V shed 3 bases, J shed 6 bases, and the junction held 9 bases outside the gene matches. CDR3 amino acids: CASSQKPGQGGNEQFF. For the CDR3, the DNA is TGCGCCAGCAGCCAGAAACCGGGACAGGGCGGCAATGAGCAGTTCTTC.

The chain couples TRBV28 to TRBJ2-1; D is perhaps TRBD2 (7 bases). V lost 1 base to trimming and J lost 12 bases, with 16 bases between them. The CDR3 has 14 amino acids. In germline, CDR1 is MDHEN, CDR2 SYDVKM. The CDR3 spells CASSLFRGALGQFF. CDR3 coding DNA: TGTGCCAGCAGTTTATTCCGGGGGGCGCTGGGGCAGTTCTTC.

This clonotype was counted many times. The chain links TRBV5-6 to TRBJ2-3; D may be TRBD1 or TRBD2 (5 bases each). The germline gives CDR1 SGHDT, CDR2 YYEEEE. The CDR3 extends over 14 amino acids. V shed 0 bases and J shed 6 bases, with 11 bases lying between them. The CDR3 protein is CASSLAGAPDTQYF. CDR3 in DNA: TGTGCCAGCAGCTTGGCCGGGGCCCCGGATACGCAGTATTTT.

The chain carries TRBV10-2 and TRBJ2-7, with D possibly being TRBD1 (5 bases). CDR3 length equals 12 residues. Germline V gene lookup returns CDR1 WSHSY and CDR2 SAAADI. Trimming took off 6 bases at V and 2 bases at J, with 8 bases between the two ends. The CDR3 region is CASRDSAYEQYF. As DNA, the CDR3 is TGCGCCAGCAGAGACAGCGCCTACGAGCAGTACTTC.

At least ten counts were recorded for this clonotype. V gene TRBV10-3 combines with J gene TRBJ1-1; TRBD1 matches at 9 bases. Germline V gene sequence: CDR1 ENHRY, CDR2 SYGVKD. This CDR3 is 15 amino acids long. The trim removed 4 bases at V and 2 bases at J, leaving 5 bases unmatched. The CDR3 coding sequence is TGTGCCATCAGTGGTCCGGGACAGGGAAACACTGAAGCTTTCTTT. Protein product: CAISGPGQGNTEAFF.

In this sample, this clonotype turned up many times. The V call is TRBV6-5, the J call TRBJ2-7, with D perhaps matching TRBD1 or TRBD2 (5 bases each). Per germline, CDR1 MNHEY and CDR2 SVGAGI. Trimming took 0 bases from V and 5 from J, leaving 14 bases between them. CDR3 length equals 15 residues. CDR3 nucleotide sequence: TGTGCCAGCAGTTACTCATTTAGCGAGGACAACGAGCAGTACTTC. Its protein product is CASSYSFSEDNEQYF.

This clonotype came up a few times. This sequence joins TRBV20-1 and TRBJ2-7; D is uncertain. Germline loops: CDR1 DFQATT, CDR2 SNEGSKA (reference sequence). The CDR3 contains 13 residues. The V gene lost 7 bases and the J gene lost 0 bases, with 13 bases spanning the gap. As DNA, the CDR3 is TGCAGTGGTTTGGACCTTTTCTCCTACGAGCAGTACTTC. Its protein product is CSGLDLFSYEQYF.